Reported below is one T cell receptor (beta chain). The CDR3 totals 15 residues. The V segment lost 0 bases and the J segment 4 bases; nucleotides outside the gene matches: 2. CDR1 LNHNV and CDR2 YYDKDF come from the germline V gene (reference sequence). This entry comes from a study of OX40 agonist ivuxolimab in advanced cancers. As for the study in general: Patients were given ivuxolimab, an antibody that agonizes OX40 (CD134).

The data were produced by immunoSEQ multiplex PCR, yet TCRdb's version contains in-frame clones alone and is incomplete. This table holds about 88,000 clones, approximately 85% found once. The J gene is TRBJ1-5, the V gene TRBV15, with 8 bases identical to TRBD1. This material consisted of CD4+ or CD8+ T cells sorted from blood, taken in a trial of the OX40 agonist ivuxolimab. This sequence was found in an adult with an advanced solid tumor such as melanoma, head and neck, liver or kidney cancer. CDR3 nucleotide sequence: TGTGCCACCAGCAGAGACAGGGGGCCTAATCAGCCCCAGCATTTT. Protein sequence: CATSRDRGPNQPQHF.